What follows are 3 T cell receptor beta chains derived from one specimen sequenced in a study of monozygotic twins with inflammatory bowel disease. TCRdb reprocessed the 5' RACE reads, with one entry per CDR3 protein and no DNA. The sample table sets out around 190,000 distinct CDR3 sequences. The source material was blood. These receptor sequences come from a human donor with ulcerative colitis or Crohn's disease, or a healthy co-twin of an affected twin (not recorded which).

The CDR3 region is CASSPSDAPSYGYTF. V is TRBV7-6 and J is TRBJ1-2. The CDR3 extends over 15 amino acids. Germline CDR1 SGHVS, CDR2 FNYEAQ.

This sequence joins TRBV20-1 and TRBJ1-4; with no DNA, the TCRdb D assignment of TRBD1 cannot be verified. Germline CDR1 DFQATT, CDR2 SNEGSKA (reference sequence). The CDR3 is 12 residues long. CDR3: CSAGAGTGKLFF.

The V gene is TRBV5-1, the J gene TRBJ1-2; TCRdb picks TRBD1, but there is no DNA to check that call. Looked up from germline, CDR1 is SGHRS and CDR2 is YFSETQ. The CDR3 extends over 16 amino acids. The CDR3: CASSLAVAGGNYGYTF.